This T cell receptor beta chain was found in a study of neurological immune-mediated disorders. This clonotype was observed many times. A 10-nucleotide random UMI tagged transcripts in template-switch 5'RACE cDNA synthesis. In TCRdb, the 5' RACE reads were re-called with MiXCR into one record per CDR3 protein. The sample carries some 70,000 distinct CDR3 sequences, around 3.1% recorded once. The ends were cut back, 4 bases at V and 10 bases at J, with 18 bases in the middle. The length of the CDR3 is 15 residues. CDR1 SGHRS and CDR2 YFSETQ come from the germline V gene. The chain has TRBV5-1 and TRBJ1-6; TRBD1 might be the D (6 bases). This clonotype originated in a man between 40 and 49 years old with multiple sclerosis. Sequencing was carried out using PBMCs. The CDR3 protein is CASSPDRLSRSPLHF. The DNA for the CDR3 is TGCGCCAGCAGCCCGGACAGATTGAGTCGATCACCCCTCCACTTT.